This TCR beta chain was identified during a study of blood T cell repertoires in COVID-19. Across the whole study: From T cells, B-cell-depleted T cells, or PBMCs came the material, which was cDNA or gDNA.

Germline CDR1 and CDR2: SGHTA and FQGNSA. The CDR3 sequence is 13 residues long. V dropped 11 bases and J dropped 7 bases, with 15 bases sitting between them. Authors' processing steps: The assay estimated nucleated cells by amplifying reference gene primers. Data came from immunoSEQ multiplex PCR; TCRdb stores just in-frame clones and leaves some out. V and J calls and clone size come straight from that table; D and trimming were deduced from the DNA. Here the sample spans 15,000 to 20,000 clones, 85% to 95% being singletons. This clonotype originated in a human donor in a cohort sampled during active COVID-19. The sample consisted of peripheral blood. The genes are TRBV7-2 and TRBJ1-6, with a tentative D call TRBD1 (5 bases). CDR3 nucleotide sequence: TGTGCCGCGGGGCTTTCCACAAATTCACCCCTCCACTTT. It is translated as CAAGLSTNSPLHF. Together with reference TRBV7-2 and TRBJ1-6, the CDR3 gives the full variable domain: GAGVSQSPSNKVTEKGKDVELRCDPISGHTALYWYRQSLGQGLEFLIYFQGNSAPDKSGLPSDRFSAERTGGSVSTLTIQRTQQEDSAVYLCAAGLSTNSPLHFGNGTRLTVT.